This T cell receptor (beta chain) was identified in a study of cytomegalovirus exposure and HLA in healthy donors. PCR employed 60 Vbeta and 13 Jbeta primers. This table comes from immunoSEQ multiplex PCR, and its TCRdb copy is limited to in-frame clones, with some not included. The repertoire holds about 210,000 clones, with around 79% as singletons. This CDR3 spans 14 amino acids. V lost 4 bases to trimming and J lost 0 bases, with 10 bases between them. CDR1 is SNHLY and CDR2 is FYNNEI in the germline V gene. V gene TRBV2 combines with J gene TRBJ2-7; tentative D call: TRBD1 (5 bases). Sequenced sample: PBMCs. This TCR came from a male donor in good health and CMV-seronegative. CDR3 sequence: CASSGQLSSYEQYF. In nucleotides, the CDR3 is TGTGCCAGCAGTGGACAGCTAAGCTCCTACGAGCAGTACTTC.